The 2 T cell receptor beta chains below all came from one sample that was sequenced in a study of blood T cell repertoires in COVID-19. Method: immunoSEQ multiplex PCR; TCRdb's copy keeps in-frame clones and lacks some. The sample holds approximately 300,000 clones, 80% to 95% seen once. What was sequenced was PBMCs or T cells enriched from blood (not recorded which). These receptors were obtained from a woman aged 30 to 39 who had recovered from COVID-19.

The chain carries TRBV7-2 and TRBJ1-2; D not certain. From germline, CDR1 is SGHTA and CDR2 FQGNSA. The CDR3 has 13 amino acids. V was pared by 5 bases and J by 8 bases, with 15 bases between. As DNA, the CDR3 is TGTGCCAGCAGCACCCAATCACTCGTAGGCTACACCTTC. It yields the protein CASSTQSLVGYTF.

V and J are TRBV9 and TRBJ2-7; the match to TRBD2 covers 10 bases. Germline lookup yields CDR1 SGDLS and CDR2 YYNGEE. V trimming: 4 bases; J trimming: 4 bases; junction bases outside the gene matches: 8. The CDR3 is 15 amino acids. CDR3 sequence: CASSPQTSGPYEQYF. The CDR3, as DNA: TGTGCCAGCAGCCCTCAGACTAGCGGGCCGTACGAGCAGTACTTC.